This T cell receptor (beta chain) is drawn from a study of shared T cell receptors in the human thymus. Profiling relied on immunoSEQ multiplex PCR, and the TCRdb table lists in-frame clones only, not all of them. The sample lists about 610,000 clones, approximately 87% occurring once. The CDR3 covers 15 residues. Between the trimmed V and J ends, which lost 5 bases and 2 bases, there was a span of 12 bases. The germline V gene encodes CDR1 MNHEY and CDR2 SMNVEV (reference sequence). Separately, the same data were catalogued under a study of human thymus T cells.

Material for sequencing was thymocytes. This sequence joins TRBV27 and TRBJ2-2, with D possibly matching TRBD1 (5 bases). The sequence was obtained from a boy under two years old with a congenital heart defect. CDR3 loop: CASSNPTDNTGELFF. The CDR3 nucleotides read TGTGCCAGCAGTAATCCGACAGATAACACCGGGGAGCTGTTTTTT.